What follows is one TCR beta chain and its context. The CDR3 has 11 residues. CDR1 is MNHEY, CDR2 SVGAGI, per germline. The V end lost 7 bases, the J end lost 5 bases, and 6 bases lay between the germline ends. Profiling relied on immunoSEQ multiplex PCR, and the TCRdb table lists in-frame clones only, not all of them. The table includes approximately 270,000 clones, approximately 86% detected once. The data were taken from a study of blood T cell repertoires in COVID-19. About the study: Sites in the United States, Italy and Spain provided acute and convalescent COVID-19 samples.

The sequence was collected from a man aged 40-55 years with active or convalescent COVID-19. The genes are TRBV6-5 and TRBJ2-4; D is undetermined. The sample comprised peripheral blood. The CDR3 here is CASMQENIQYF. Here the CDR3 DNA reads TGTGCCAGCATGCAGGAAAACATTCAGTACTTC.